These 14 T cell receptor beta chains came from one sample sequenced in a study of cytomegalovirus exposure and HLA in healthy donors (TCRdb year 2017). The method was the immunoSEQ multiplex PCR assay. For the multiplex PCR, a mixture combining 60 forward primers for TCR Vbeta segments and 13 reverse primers for TCR Jbeta segments was used. TCRdb mirrors the immuneACCESS table, restricted to in-frame sequences. Some clones are absent from its copies; in checked studies, under half trace to an unresolved V gene, and the reason for the others is unknown. The sample profile shows over 150,000 clones; approximately 85% of them were found once. Clones ranked in the top ten supply around 4.8% of the sample. What was sequenced was PBMCs. The receptors were sampled from a girl aged 10 to 17 in good health and CMV-seropositive.

This chain uses TRBV11-1 with TRBJ1-1, with a possible D match to TRBD1 (6 bases). The CDR3 is 14 residues long. Trimming shortened V by 0 bases and J by 12 bases, and 17 bases separated the two germline ends. Germline V lookup: CDR1 SGHAT, CDR2 FQDESV (reference sequence). For the CDR3, the DNA is TGTGCCAGCAGCTTAGCAAGTACGGGGGGCCAATCTTTCTTT. It specifies CASSLASTGGQSFF.

The CDR3 DNA reads TGTGCCAGCAGCTTGGGACAGATAAATGAAAAACTGTTTTTT. Encoded protein: CASSLGQINEKLFF. This chain uses TRBV5-6 with TRBJ1-4, with D maybe TRBD1 (5 bases). CDR1 is SGHDT and CDR2 is YYEEEE in the germline V gene. Trimming removed 0 bases at V and 5 bases at J, with 8 bases between. The CDR3 is made up of 14 amino acids.

This chain joins TRBV5-4 and TRBJ2-5; 7 nucleotides align to TRBD2. This CDR3 has 16 amino acids. J gave up 1 base and V 0 bases, and 6 bases lay outside the gene matches. Germline V gene data show CDR1 as SGHNT and CDR2 as YYREEE (reference sequence). CDR3 DNA sequence: TGTGCCAGCAGCTTGGCGATTTCTAGCGGCCAAGAGACCCAGTACTTC. It yields the protein CASSLAISSGQETQYF.

The chain is built from TRBV6-5 and TRBJ1-1, with D possibly TRBD1 on 5 matching bases. Germline CDR1 and CDR2: MNHEY and SVGAGI. The ends were cut back, 5 bases at V and 7 bases at J, with 20 bases in the middle. This CDR3 has 15 residues. Here the CDR3 reads CASSPLPAGQDEAFF. CDR3 sequence (DNA): TGTGCCAGCAGTCCCCTCCCGGCAGGGCAGGATGAAGCTTTCTTT.

The chain uses TRBV5-1 and TRBJ1-2, with 9 nucleotides matching TRBD1. This CDR3 contains 14 residues. Looked up from germline, CDR1 is SGHRS and CDR2 is YFSETQ. Trimming removed 4 bases from V and 6 bases from J; junction bases left unmatched: 7. The CDR3 here is CASSPGRQGDGYTF. Here the CDR3 DNA reads TGCGCCAGCAGCCCCGGTCGACAGGGGGATGGCTACACCTTC.

The CDR3 here is CASSWGGSGGYTF. The CDR3 DNA follows: TGTGCCAGCAGCTGGGGAGGATCGGGTGGCTACACCTTC. The chain is built from TRBV5-4 and TRBJ1-2; D is uncertain. The CDR3 loop spans 13 amino acids. The V gene lost 3 bases and the J gene lost 7 bases, with 13 bases spanning the gap. From germline, CDR1 is SGHNT and CDR2 YYREEE (reference sequence).

This clone was seen a handful of times. The chain links TRBV15 to TRBJ1-1; D is perhaps TRBD1 (5 bases). In germline, CDR1 is LNHNV, CDR2 YYDKDF (reference sequence). The germline V and J ends were trimmed by 5 bases and 5 bases, with 18 bases remaining between them. This CDR3 has 15 residues. CDR3 protein: CATSSRPRDWTEAFF. The CDR3 DNA reads TGTGCCACCAGCTCCCGCCCCAGGGATTGGACTGAAGCTTTCTTT.

This clone occurred a few times. This chain connects TRBV23-1 to TRBJ2-3; TRBD1 is a possible D gene (5 bases). TRBV23-1 is identified as an open reading frame with a role that is uncertain. The CDR3 runs 17 residues. V was clipped by 3 bases and J by 1 base, with 17 bases between them. The CDR3 DNA is TGCGCCAGCAGTCACCCTAAGACAGCCCTGGGCACAGATACGCAGTATTTT. This codes for CASSHPKTALGTDTQYF.

The chain carries TRBV27 and TRBJ1-2, with a weak D call TRBD1 (6 bases). The V and J ends lost 5 bases and 6 bases respectively, with 10 bases between them. The CDR3 covers 12 residues. Germline V lookup: CDR1 MNHEY, CDR2 SMNVEV (reference sequence). The CDR3 here is CASSGGADGYTF. DNA for the CDR3: TGTGCCAGCAGTGGGGGGGCGGATGGCTACACCTTC.

The CDR3 here is CASSLARASEAFF. CDR3 coding DNA: TGTGCCAGCAGCTTAGCGAGGGCCTCGGAAGCTTTCTTT. V gene TRBV7-6 combines with J gene TRBJ1-1; D call uncertain. Trimming took 0 bases from V and 8 from J, leaving 10 bases between them. This CDR3 is built from 13 residues. CDR1 and CDR2 (germline): SGHVS, FNYEAQ.

The chain uses TRBV7-2 and TRBJ1-2; no definite D call. Between the trimmed V and J ends, which lost 3 bases and 5 bases, there was a span of 16 bases. This CDR3 region has 15 residues. In germline, CDR1 is SGHTA, CDR2 FQGNSA. CDR3 sequence reads: CASSFIPDGGYGYTF. The CDR3 DNA follows: TGTGCCAGCAGCTTCATCCCGGACGGAGGTTATGGCTACACCTTC.

This clone was detected only once. The V call is TRBV2, the J call TRBJ2-5, with 14 bases aligning to TRBD2. J lost 5 bases, V lost 7 bases, and 9 bases had no gene match. The CDR3 spans 16 residues. Germline V gene sequence: CDR1 SNHLY, CDR2 FYNNEI. Here the CDR3 reads CASTLTSGGALETQYF. As DNA, the CDR3 is TGTGCCAGCACCCTGACTAGCGGGGGGGCCTTGGAGACCCAGTACTTC.

This sequence joins TRBV9 and TRBJ1-6; perhaps TRBD1 as D (5 bases). Germline V gives CDR1 SGDLS, CDR2 YYNGEE. The V end was cut by 0 bases, the J end by 7 bases, with 8 bases between. The CDR3 consists of 14 residues. The chain's CDR3 is CASSVVEGNSPLHF. Here the CDR3 DNA reads TGTGCCAGCAGCGTAGTGGAGGGGAATTCACCCCTCCACTTT.

The V gene is TRBV6-5, the J gene TRBJ2-1; the match to TRBD1 covers 9 bases. Trimming at V came to 6 bases and at J to 7 bases, leaving 7 bases not matched to a gene. The CDR3 covers 14 residues. Germline loops: CDR1 MNHEY, CDR2 SVGAGI. The CDR3 bases are TGTGCCAGCAGACAGGGGGCGGAGGTAAATGAGCAGTTCTTC. Translation: CASRQGAEVNEQFF.